This entry lists 16 T cell receptor beta chains sequenced from one sample in a study of shared clonotypes between healthy human individuals. TCRdb keeps only in-frame clones here, not all; method: immunoSEQ multiplex PCR. In the table there are 950,000 to 1,200,000 clones, approximately 75% of which are singletons. The material sequenced was memory CD4+ T cells from PBMCs. Subset of the sample: CD45RA-negative fraction. All receptors derive from a man between 18 and 29 years old in good health. Some clones in this sample may be carry-over from other donors' samples.

Comment on this clone: Given a far larger clone just one base away, this is likely a sequencing read error. V is TRBV6-1 and J is TRBJ1-5; possible D gene TRBD1, 6 bases. The CDR3 consists of 13 residues. Deletions cut 5 bases from V and 6 bases from J, with 11 bases between. The germline CDR1 and CDR2 sequences are MNHNS and SASEGT. CDR3 in DNA: TGTGCCAGCAGTTTAGGGGGATCTCAGCCCCAGCATTTT. Translated: CASSLGGSQPQHF.

This clone showed up just a few times. CDR3 DNA: TGTGCCAGCAGCTCAGTACGGTTCTCTGGGGCCAACGTCCTGACTTTC. This sequence encodes CASSSVRFSGANVLTF. V gene TRBV11-2 combines with J gene TRBJ2-6; D gene unclear. This CDR3 is 16 amino acids long. Trimming removed 4 bases from V and 0 bases from J, with 10 bases in between. Germline loops: CDR1 SGHAT, CDR2 FQNNGV.

V gene TRBV2 combines with J gene TRBJ2-3, with D perhaps TRBD1 (8 bases). This CDR3 has 14 residues. Germline assignment: CDR1 SNHLY and CDR2 FYNNEI. Between the trimmed V and J ends, which lost 5 bases and 3 bases, there was a span of 12 bases. As DNA, the CDR3 is TGTGCCAGCAGTCCACAGGGGGGGACAGATACGCAGTATTTT. Its translation is CASSPQGGTDTQYF.

The table lists this clone with a few counts. The chain combines TRBV11-3 with TRBJ2-7, with TRBD2 as a possible D gene (6 bases). V gave up 5 bases and J gave up 2 bases, with 13 bases separating them. The CDR3 extends over 14 amino acids. CDR1 is SGHNT and CDR2 is YENEEA in the germline V gene. Here the CDR3 DNA reads TGTGCCAGCAGCCACCGCGGGGCAACCTACGAGCAGTACTTC. It translates to CASSHRGATYEQYF.

This chain uses TRBV5-1 with TRBJ2-3; 8 positions match TRBD1. The CDR3 contains 17 residues. V was pared by 4 bases and J by 0 bases, with 10 bases of the junction left unmatched. Germline V lookup: CDR1 SGHRS, CDR2 YFSETQ. The CDR3 spells CASSLWTGITSTDTQYF. Here the CDR3 DNA reads TGCGCCAGCAGCCTATGGACAGGGATAACTAGCACAGATACGCAGTATTTT.

The chain carries TRBV28 and TRBJ2-5, with unresolved D. From germline, CDR1 is MDHEN and CDR2 SYDVKM. The CDR3 spans 14 residues. V lost 3 bases and J lost 5, with 13 bases in between. The CDR3: CASSFGGLGETQYF. DNA of the CDR3: TGTGCCAGCAGTTTTGGTGGGCTGGGGGAGACCCAGTACTTC.

The gene calls are TRBV7-6 and TRBJ1-3; D unclear. CDR1 and CDR2 from the germline V gene are SGHVS and FNYEAQ. The length of the CDR3 is 15 residues. V was clipped by 1 base and J by 2 bases, with 9 bases between them. CDR3 residues: CASSLEGSAGNTIYF. CDR3 DNA: TGTGCCAGCAGCTTAGAGGGAAGTGCTGGAAACACCATATATTTT.

This chain links TRBV28 with TRBJ2-7, with 7 bases identical to TRBD1. The CDR3 spans 14 residues. Per the germline V gene, CDR1 is MDHEN and CDR2 is SYDVKM. The J segment lost 3 bases and the V segment lost 6 bases, leaving 8 bases of the junction unmatched. CDR3: CASRGTVTIYEQYF. CDR3 DNA: TGTGCCAGCAGGGGGACAGTAACCATCTACGAGCAGTACTTC.

This clone was counted ten times or more. This sequence joins TRBV28 and TRBJ1-2, with unresolved D. The length of the CDR3 is 12 residues. Per the germline V gene, CDR1 is MDHEN and CDR2 is SYDVKM. Between the trimmed V and J ends, which lost 1 base and 4 bases, there was a span of 4 bases. CDR3 region: CASSLSTYGYTF. The CDR3 nucleotides are TGTGCCAGCAGTTTATCTACCTATGGCTACACCTTC.

A remark on this clone: In the same sample, other DNA sequences code for this CDR3. Written as DNA, the CDR3 is TGTGCCAGCAGCTTGGCCGGCGGTACCGGGGAGCTGTTTTTT. Translated: CASSLAGGTGELFF. The V call is TRBV5-4, the J call TRBJ2-2; D unresolved. Trimming cost V 0 bases and J 5 bases, with 8 bases left between them. Germline CDR1 SGHNT, CDR2 YYREEE (reference sequence). The CDR3 is 14 amino acids.

Of note for this clone: The same CDR3 also results from other DNA sequences found in this sample. This chain joins TRBV5-1 and TRBJ2-3; D not resolved. Trimming stripped 2 bases from V and 0 bases from J, with 10 bases between. The CDR3 totals 15 residues. Germline V gene sequence: CDR1 SGHRS, CDR2 YFSETQ. As DNA, the CDR3 is TGCGCCAGCAGCTTCGGCGGAGCTAGCACAGATACGCAGTATTTT. Amino acids: CASSFGGASTDTQYF.

The chain has TRBV5-1 and TRBJ2-7; TRBD2 aligns across 9 bases. This CDR3 is built from 14 residues. Germline CDR1 is SGHRS and CDR2 is YFSETQ. With V trimmed by 6 bases and J by 7 bases, 11 bases remained unmatched. The CDR3, as DNA: TGCGCCAGCAACCTAGCGGGAATTCAAGGAGAGCAGTACTTC. As protein: CASNLAGIQGEQYF.

This rearrangement joins TRBV29-1 to TRBJ2-4, with 7 bases fitting TRBD2. V lost 5 bases to trimming and J lost 8 bases; unmatched junction nucleotides: 6. The CDR3 is 12 amino acids. Germline loops: CDR1 SQVTM, CDR2 ANQGSEA. The CDR3 sequence: CSVLAGVDIQYF. The CDR3 DNA reads TGCAGCGTTCTCGCGGGAGTCGACATTCAGTACTTC.

The V gene is TRBV10-3, the J gene TRBJ1-3; a weak D match, TRBD1 (6 bases). CDR1 and CDR2 (germline): ENHRY, SYGVKD. V shed 2 bases and J shed 4 bases, with 18 bases lying between them. This CDR3 spans 17 amino acids. The CDR3 coding sequence is TGTGCCATCAGTGAGAGGGCCGGGGGGCTTACAGGAAACACCATATATTTT. The encoded protein is CAISERAGGLTGNTIYF.

With regard to this clone: The sample carries other DNA sequences with the same CDR3. CDR3 sequence reads: CASSLPGALGYTF. In nucleotides, the CDR3 is TGTGCCAGCAGTTTGCCCGGGGCCCTGGGCTACACCTTC. The chain has TRBV28 and TRBJ1-2; D might be TRBD1 (5 bases). With 3 bases removed from V and 8 bases from J, the gap between germline ends came to 13 bases. CDR1 and CDR2 (germline): MDHEN, SYDVKM. The CDR3 runs to 13 residues.

The chain couples TRBV19 to TRBJ2-1; 9 nucleotides line up with TRBD1. CDR1 and CDR2 from the germline V gene are LNHDA and SQIVND (reference sequence). Trimming took 3 bases from V and 7 from J; bases not matched to a gene: 10. This CDR3 is 16 amino acids long. DNA for the CDR3: TGTGCCAGTAGTATCGAACCGGGACAGGGTATGAATGAGCAGTTCTTC. It yields the protein CASSIEPGQGMNEQFF.